At least ten counts were recorded for the clone carrying this TCR beta chain. Antigen specificity is unknown. As it was prepared, the TCRbeta library received unique molecular identifiers. TCRdb ran MiXCR on the PCR reads and lists one entry per CDR3 protein. The repertoire consists of 250,000 to 300,000 distinct CDR3 sequences, with roughly 7.8% occurring once and the leading ten covering around 10%. The data originate from a study of T-cell reconstitution after alpha-beta-depleted transplantation in children. Study conclusions and caveats: Expanded clones from the graft, numbering several hundred, reportedly supplied alpha-beta T cells about two months after transplant. Newly made T cells mostly supplied T-cell counts and diversity one year after transplant.

The germline V and J ends were trimmed by 3 bases and 4 bases, with 16 bases remaining between them. The CDR3 is 15 amino acids. Germline assignment: CDR1 LGHNA and CDR2 YSLEER. The TCR sequence derives from a female patient aged 2-9 years who had a stem cell transplant for Fanconi anemia, so the T cells may come from the graft donor. The specimen was peripheral blood, collected 360 days after TCRalphabeta/CD19-depleted stem cell transplant. This chain uses TRBV4-3 with TRBJ2-7, with D maybe TRBD1 (5 bases). CDR3 in amino acids: CASSQERATDYEQYF. The CDR3 DNA reads as TGCGCCAGCAGCCAGGAAAGGGCGACAGATTACGAGCAGTACTTC.